Each of the 15 T cell receptor beta chains below was sequenced from the same sample in a study of vaccination effects on CD4 cells after COVID-19. TCRdb's copy holds only in-frame clones and misses some; the assay was immunoSEQ multiplex PCR. The table shows some 79,000 clones, with around 74% occurring only once. Antigen-specific CD4+ T cells expanded by the ViraFEST assay with viral peptide pools were then sequenced. Between days 10 and 11 of culture, CD4+ T cells were separated out. These TCRs are of unknown antigen specificity. The source material was CD4+ T cells from PBMCs cultured with HCoV-229E spike peptides, sampled before COVID-19 vaccination. The receptors were gathered from a human donor who received a COVID-19 vaccine.

This chain joins TRBV9 and TRBJ2-3, with D unresolved. This CDR3 spans 16 amino acids. Trimming removed 1 base from V and 2 bases from J, with 14 bases in between. The germline gives CDR1 SGDLS, CDR2 YYNGEE. The CDR3 sequence: CASSVSGSVPTDTQYF. As DNA, the CDR3 is TGTGCCAGCAGCGTATCCGGCTCAGTGCCCACAGATACGCAGTATTTT. Full variable domain (missing parts from reference TRBV9 and TRBJ2-3): DSGVTQTPKHLITATGQRVTLRCSPRSGDLSVYWYQQSLDQGLQFLIQYYNGEERAKGNILERFSAQQFPDLHSELNLSSLELGDSALYFCASSVSGSVPTDTQYFGPGTRLTVL.

The J gene is TRBJ1-6, the V gene TRBV3-1 (or the pseudogene TRBV3-2), with no clear D. V lost 1 base and J lost 0, with 13 bases in between. Per the germline V gene, CDR1 is LGHDT and CDR2 is YNNKEL (reference sequence). The CDR3 has 18 amino acids. The CDR3 DNA reads as TGTGCCAGCAGCCAAGCGGCAGCCAGAAGCTCCTATAATTCACCCCTCCACTTT. It specifies CASSQAAARSSYNSPLHF.

The chain links TRBV6-5 to TRBJ2-2; TRBD2 might be the D (6 bases). The germline gives CDR1 MNHEY, CDR2 SVGAGI. CDR3 length: 14 residues. Trimming removed 2 bases from V and 3 bases from J, with 7 bases in between. CDR3 sequence: CASSYRRDTGELFF. The CDR3 region has the DNA TGTGCCAGCAGTTACCGGAGGGACACCGGGGAGCTGTTTTTT.

The chain combines TRBV7-9 with TRBJ1-1; maybe TRBD1 (5 bases). Germline CDR1 reads SEHNR; CDR2 reads FQNEAQ (reference sequence). V was shortened by 3 bases and J by 11 bases, with 10 bases between the two germline ends. The CDR3 is 11 residues long. The CDR3 nucleotides read TGTGCCAGCAGCTTGGGGGGGAGCGCTTTCTTT. Protein sequence: CASSLGGSAFF.

The J gene is TRBJ1-1, the V gene TRBV3-1 (or the pseudogene TRBV3-2); 7 bases align to TRBD1. The J segment lost 6 bases and the V segment lost 0 bases, leaving 13 bases of the junction unmatched. The CDR3 is 17 amino acids. Germline CDR1 and CDR2: LGHDT and YNNKEL (reference sequence). The DNA of the CDR3 is TGTGCCAGCAGCCAAGAAGGACAGGTAGGGAGGTTCGCTGAAGCTTTCTTT. This translates into CASSQEGQVGRFAEAFF.

This clone was seen more than once but under ten times. V and J are TRBV7-2 and TRBJ2-3; D gene ambiguous. The CDR3 sequence is 15 residues long. Germline CDR1 and CDR2: SGHTA and FQGNSA. The V end was cut by 5 bases, the J end by 2 bases, with 14 bases between. CDR3 loop: CASSPPGSATDTQYF. In nucleotides, the CDR3 is TGTGCCAGCAGCCCCCCGGGTTCGGCCACAGATACGCAGTATTTT.

The CDR3 nucleotides are TGTGCCTGGAGTGTATCAGTTAACTATGGCTACACCTTC. Its protein product is CAWSVSVNYGYTF. The chain links TRBV30 to TRBJ1-2, with D unresolved. CDR3 size: 13 residues. Germline V lookup: CDR1 GTSNPN, CDR2 SVGIG (reference sequence). Trimming removed 0 bases from V and 1 base from J, with 6 bases in between.

The chain employs TRBV5-1 and TRBJ2-5, with 7 positions matching TRBD2. CDR1 is SGHRS and CDR2 is YFSETQ in the germline V gene. The CDR3 is made up of 17 amino acids. V lost 4 bases and J lost 4; bases outside the gene matches: 16. CDR3 DNA: TGCGCCAGCAGCCCAAACTTAGCGGGCGCCTTTAGAGAGACCCAGTACTTC. This gives the protein CASSPNLAGAFRETQYF.

The DNA of the CDR3 is TGTGCCAGCTCACGGTTAGCGGGGGACCAAGAGACCCAGTACTTC. Its translation: CASSRLAGDQETQYF. V gene TRBV18 combines with J gene TRBJ2-5, with 9 bases that match TRBD2. CDR1 is KGHSH and CDR2 is LQKENI in the germline V gene. This CDR3 is 15 amino acids long. The ends lost 4 bases at V and 0 bases at J; junction bases unmatched: 3.

This clone was seen only a few times. Other DNA sequences in this sample translate to the same CDR3. The chain joins TRBV28 to TRBJ2-5; unclear D gene. The V end lost 2 bases, the J end lost 5 bases, and 3 bases lay between the germline ends. Germline V gives CDR1 MDHEN, CDR2 SYDVKM. The CDR3 loop spans 11 amino acids. Here the CDR3 reads CASSLRETQYF. DNA of the CDR3: TGTGCCAGCAGTTTAAGGGAGACCCAGTACTTC.

DNA of the CDR3: TGTGCCAGCAGCTTACAGGGGCGGCGGGAGACCCAGTACTTC. It is translated as CASSLQGRRETQYF. The chain carries TRBV5-5 and TRBJ2-5, with 7 bases lining up with TRBD1. The V gene's germline CDR1 is SGHKS and CDR2 YYEKEE (reference sequence). The length of the CDR3 is 14 residues. V was pared by 2 bases and J by 5 bases, with 6 bases of the junction left unmatched.

This chain connects TRBV4-2 to TRBJ2-4; D is ambiguous. With 1 base removed from V and 15 bases from J, the gap between germline ends came to 16 bases. The CDR3 is 13 residues long. Germline loops: CDR1 LGHNA, CDR2 YNFKEQ. CDR3: CASSQGSGPGLYF. CDR3 in DNA: TGTGCCAGCAGCCAAGGTTCTGGACCCGGGTTGTACTTC.

The rearrangement links TRBV6-2 or TRBV6-3 to TRBJ2-5; D gene unclear. V was pared by 6 bases and J by 4 bases, with 9 bases between. There are 12 residues in the CDR3. Germline CDR1 and CDR2: MNHEY and SVGEGT. CDR3 coding DNA: TGTGCCAGCAGCCCCGGTGGAGAGACCCAGTACTTC. This translates into CASSPGGETQYF.

The chain carries TRBV10-1 and TRBJ2-1; 7 positions agree with TRBD2. V was pared by 4 bases and J by 6 bases, with 6 bases of the junction left unmatched. Germline loops: CDR1 WNHNN, CDR2 SYGVQD (reference sequence). CDR3 length equals 14 residues. The CDR3 DNA reads as TGCGCCAGCAGTGTAAAAGGACTAGTCAATGAGCAGTTCTTC. Translating gives CASSVKGLVNEQFF.

This chain links TRBV28 with TRBJ1-1; D gene uncertain. CDR3 length: 12 amino acids. V lost 5 bases and J 11 bases, leaving 15 bases between the germline ends. CDR1 is MDHEN, CDR2 SYDVKM, per germline. The CDR3 is CASSAGLTAAFF. CDR3 DNA sequence: TGTGCCAGCAGTGCGGGCCTTACTGCGGCTTTCTTT.